The 7 T cell receptor beta chains presented below share a single source sample, sequenced in a study of regulatory T cells in long-lasting Graves disease. Assembly of TCR beta libraries relied on iRepertoire HTBI primers together with Arm-PCR of CDR3 regions. TCRdb re-called the multiplex PCR reads with MiXCR, one entry per CDR3 protein. The repertoire consists of hundreds of thousands of distinct CDR3 sequences, with more than 10% occurring once and the leading ten covering roughly 8.2%. The sample's time point: newly diagnosed GD, antithyroid drugs for less than 3 months. Generation of the TCR library employed RNA extracted from PBMCs. These data were also filed under a second study, of T cells in Graves' hyperthyroidism and ophthalmopathy.

The sample in question was peripheral blood mononuclear cells (PBMCs), obtained at new diagnosis, from a patient treated with antithyroid drugs. These receptors came from a woman in her twenties or thirties with Graves disease.

At least ten counts were recorded for this clonotype. V usage is TRBV11-1 and J usage is TRBJ2-1, with 12 nucleotides matching TRBD2. Germline CDR1 reads SGHAT; CDR2 reads FQDESV (reference sequence). The CDR3 has 15 amino acids. The ends lost 5 bases at V and 9 bases at J; junction bases unmatched: 8. The CDR3 here is CASSRTSGMPSEQFF. CDR3 DNA sequence: TGTGCCAGCAGCCGGACTAGCGGGATGCCCAGTGAGCAGTTCTTC.

This clonotype was counted many times. V gene TRBV7-2 combines with J gene TRBJ2-5; 10 bases fit TRBD2. This CDR3 region has 15 residues. Germline V gene data show CDR1 as SGHTA and CDR2 as FQGNSA. Trimming took 4 bases from V and 4 from J; bases not matched to a gene: 6. The CDR3 here is CASSSGLARGETQYF. The CDR3 DNA is TGTGCCAGCAGCTCGGGACTAGCGCGCGGAGAGACCCAGTACTTC.

There are many counts of this clonotype. This chain uses TRBV2 with TRBJ1-5, with D perhaps TRBD1 (6 bases). The germline V gene has CDR1 SNHLY and CDR2 FYNNEI. The CDR3 sequence is 13 residues long. V dropped 6 bases and J dropped 6 bases, with 12 bases sitting between them. For the CDR3, the DNA is TGTGCCAGCAGCCCAGGGGACGGTCAGCCCCAGCATTTT. It translates to CASSPGDGQPQHF. Filled out from reference TRBV2 and TRBJ1-5, the complete variable domain reads EPEVTQTPSHQVTQMGQEVILRCVPISNHLYFYWYRQILGQKVEFLVSFYNNEISEKSEIFDDQFSVERPDGSNFTLKIRSTKLEDSAMYFCASSPGDGQPQHFGDGTRLSIL.

The chain couples TRBV6-2 or TRBV6-3 to TRBJ1-2, with D possibly matching TRBD1 (6 bases). Germline lookup yields CDR1 MNHEY and CDR2 SVGEGT. The CDR3 length is 16 residues. The V and J ends lost 1 base and 4 bases respectively, with 16 bases between them. The CDR3 nucleotides read TGTGCCAGCAGTTACTATTCCGCAGGGGTCGGCTATGGCTACACCTTC. Translating gives CASSYYSAGVGYGYTF.

The rearrangement joins TRBV19 to TRBJ2-7; 11 nucleotides align to TRBD2. Unmatched junction bases numbered 6, after V lost 0 bases and J lost 5 bases. This CDR3 is 16 amino acids long. Germline CDR1 is LNHDA and CDR2 is SQIVND (reference sequence). The CDR3 bases are TGTGCCAGTAGTATAGATCGCCTAGCGGGAGGAGACGAGCAGTACTTC. Its translation: CASSIDRLAGGDEQYF.

This clonotype was seen more than once but under ten times. This rearrangement joins TRBV14 to TRBJ2-2; D gene unclear. The CDR3 loop spans 13 amino acids. V shed 2 bases and J shed 6 bases, with 7 bases lying between them. Germline V CDR1 and CDR2: SGHDN, FVKESK. This chain's CDR3 is CASSQLNAGELFF. The DNA for the CDR3 is TGTGCCAGCAGCCAACTCAACGCCGGGGAGCTGTTTTTT.

This clonotype appeared many times. The chain couples TRBV2 to TRBJ2-2, with TRBD2 identical over 12 bases. The germline V gene encodes CDR1 SNHLY and CDR2 FYNNEI. The CDR3 has 15 amino acids. After removal of 7 bases from V and 4 bases from J, the junction contained 4 bases not matched to a gene. This CDR3 is CASKTSGSPTGELFF. Here the CDR3 DNA reads TGTGCCAGCAAGACTAGCGGGAGTCCCACCGGGGAGCTGTTTTTT.